The entry below gives a single TCR beta chain sequence along with its context. Its antigen is not known. The CDR3 consists of 15 residues. The germline gives CDR1 LNHDA, CDR2 SQIVND (reference sequence). The ends were cut back, 5 bases at V and 8 bases at J, with 21 bases in the middle. The repertoire was sequenced with immunoSEQ multiplex PCR; TCRdb's copy has only in-frame clones and lacks some. The profile covers about 200,000 clones, with more than 70% appearing a single time and roughly 11% taken by the ten largest. The data were obtained in a study of cytotoxic CD8 clonotypes in ibrutinib-treated CLL. Study as a whole: With a range of 6 to 36, the median treatment time before response samples were taken was 12 to 13 months. Study results and limitations: A rise in clonality was seen at ibrutinib response, and a fall back toward baseline was seen at progression.

Sequenced here: PBMCs, sampled after 12 months of ibrutinib treatment. V is TRBV19 and J is TRBJ1-2; D may be TRBD1 (6 bases). This TCR was sampled from a human donor with chronic lymphocytic leukemia. In DNA form, the CDR3 reads TGTGCCAGTAGTGCCCTCGACGGGGGGCGATTGGGCTACACCTTC. As protein: CASSALDGGRLGYTF.